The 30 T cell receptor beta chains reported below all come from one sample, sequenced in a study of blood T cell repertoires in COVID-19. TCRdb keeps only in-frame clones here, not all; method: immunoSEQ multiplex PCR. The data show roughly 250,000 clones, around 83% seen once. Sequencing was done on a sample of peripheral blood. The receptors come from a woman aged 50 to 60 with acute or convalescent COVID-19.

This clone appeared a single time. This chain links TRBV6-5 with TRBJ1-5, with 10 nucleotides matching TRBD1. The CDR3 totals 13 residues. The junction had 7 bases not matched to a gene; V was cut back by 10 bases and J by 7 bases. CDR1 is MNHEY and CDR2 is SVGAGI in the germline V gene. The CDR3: CATGTGEEQPQHF. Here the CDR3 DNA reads TGTGCCACCGGGACAGGGGAGGAACAGCCCCAGCATTTT.

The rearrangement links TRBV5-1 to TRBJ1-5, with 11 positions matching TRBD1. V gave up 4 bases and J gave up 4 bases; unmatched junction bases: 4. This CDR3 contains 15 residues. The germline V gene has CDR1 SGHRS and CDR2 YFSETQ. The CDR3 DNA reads TGCGCCAGCAGCGCCGGGACAGGGGGGAATCAGCCCCAGCATTTT. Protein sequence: CASSAGTGGNQPQHF. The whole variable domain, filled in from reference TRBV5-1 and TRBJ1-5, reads KAGVTQTPRYLIKTRGQQVTLSCSPISGHRSVSWYQQTPGQGLQFLFEYFSETQRNKGNFPGRFSGRQFSNSRSEMNVSTLELGDSALYLCASSAGTGGNQPQHFGDGTRLSIL.

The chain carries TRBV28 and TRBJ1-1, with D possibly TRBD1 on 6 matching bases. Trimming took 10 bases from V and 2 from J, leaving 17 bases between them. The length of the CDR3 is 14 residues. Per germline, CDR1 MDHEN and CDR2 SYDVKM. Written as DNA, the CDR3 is TGTGCCACCATAACCGGGACACGTAACACTGAAGCTTTCTTT. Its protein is CATITGTRNTEAFF.

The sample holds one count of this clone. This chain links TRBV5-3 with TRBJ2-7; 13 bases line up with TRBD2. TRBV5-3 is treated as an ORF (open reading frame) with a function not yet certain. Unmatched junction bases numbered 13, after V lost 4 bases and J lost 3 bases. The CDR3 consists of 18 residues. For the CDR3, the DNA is TGTGCCAGAAGCCGAGGACTAGCGGGAGCCCGCTCCCTCTACGAGCAGTACTTC. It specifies CARSRGLAGARSLYEQYF.

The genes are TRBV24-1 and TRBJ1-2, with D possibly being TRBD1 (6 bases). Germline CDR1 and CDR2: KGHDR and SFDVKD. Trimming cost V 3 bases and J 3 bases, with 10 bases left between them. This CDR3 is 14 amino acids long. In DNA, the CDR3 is TGTGCCACCAGTGATAACAGGGTGGACTATGGCTACACCTTC. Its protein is CATSDNRVDYGYTF.

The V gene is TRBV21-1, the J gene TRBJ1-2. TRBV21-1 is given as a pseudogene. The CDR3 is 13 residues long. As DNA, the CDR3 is TGTGCCAGCAGCAAACCCGTTAACTATGGCTACACCTTC. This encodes CASSKPVNYGYTF.

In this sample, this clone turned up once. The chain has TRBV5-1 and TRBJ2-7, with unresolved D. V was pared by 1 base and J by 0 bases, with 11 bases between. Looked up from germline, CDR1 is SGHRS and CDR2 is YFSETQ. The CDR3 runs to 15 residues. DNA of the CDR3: TGCGCCAGCAGCTTGTTAGTCGTGAACTCCTACGAGCAGTACTTC. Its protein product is CASSLLVVNSYEQYF.

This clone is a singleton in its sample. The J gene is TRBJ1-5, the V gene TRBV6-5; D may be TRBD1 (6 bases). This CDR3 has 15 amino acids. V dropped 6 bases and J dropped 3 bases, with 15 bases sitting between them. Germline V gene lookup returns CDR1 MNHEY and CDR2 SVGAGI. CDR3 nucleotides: TGTGCCAGCAGACAGGGAAGGGCGGACAATCAGCCCCAGCATTTT. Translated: CASRQGRADNQPQHF.

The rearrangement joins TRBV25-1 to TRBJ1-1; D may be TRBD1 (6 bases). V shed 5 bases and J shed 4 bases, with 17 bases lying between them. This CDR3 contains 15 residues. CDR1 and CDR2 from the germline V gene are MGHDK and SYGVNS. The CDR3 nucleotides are TGTGCCAGCAGTCCTCAGGGGACCAGTGGCACTGAAGCTTTCTTT. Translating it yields CASSPQGTSGTEAFF.

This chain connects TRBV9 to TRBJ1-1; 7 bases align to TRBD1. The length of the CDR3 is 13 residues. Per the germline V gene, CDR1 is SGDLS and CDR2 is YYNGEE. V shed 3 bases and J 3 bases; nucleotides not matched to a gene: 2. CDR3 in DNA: TGTGCCAGCAGCGACAGGGGATACACTGAAGCTTTCTTT. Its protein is CASSDRGYTEAFF. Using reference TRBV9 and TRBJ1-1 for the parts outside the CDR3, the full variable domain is DSGVTQTPKHLITATGQRVTLRCSPRSGDLSVYWYQQSLDQGLQFLIQYYNGEERAKGNILERFSAQQFPDLHSELNLSSLELGDSALYFCASSDRGYTEAFFGQGTRLTVV.

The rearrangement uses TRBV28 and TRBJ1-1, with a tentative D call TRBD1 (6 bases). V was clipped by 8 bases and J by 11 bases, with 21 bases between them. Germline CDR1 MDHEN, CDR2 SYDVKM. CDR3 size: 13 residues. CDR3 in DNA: TGTGCCAGCCGCCCGTTAGACAGGCAGATGGCTTTCTTT. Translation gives CASRPLDRQMAFF.

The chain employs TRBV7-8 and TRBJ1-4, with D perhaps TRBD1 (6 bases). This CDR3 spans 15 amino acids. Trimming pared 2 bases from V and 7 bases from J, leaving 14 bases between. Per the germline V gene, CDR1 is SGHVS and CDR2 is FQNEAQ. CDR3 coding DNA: TGTGCCAGCAGCTTAACAGGGACACTGGGTGAAAAACTGTTTTTT. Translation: CASSLTGTLGEKLFF.

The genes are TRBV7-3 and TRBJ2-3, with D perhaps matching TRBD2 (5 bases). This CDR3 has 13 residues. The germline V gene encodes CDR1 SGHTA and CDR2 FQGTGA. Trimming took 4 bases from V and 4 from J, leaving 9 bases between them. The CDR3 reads CASSSPLADTQYF. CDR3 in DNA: TGTGCCAGCAGCTCCCCACTAGCAGATACGCAGTATTTT.

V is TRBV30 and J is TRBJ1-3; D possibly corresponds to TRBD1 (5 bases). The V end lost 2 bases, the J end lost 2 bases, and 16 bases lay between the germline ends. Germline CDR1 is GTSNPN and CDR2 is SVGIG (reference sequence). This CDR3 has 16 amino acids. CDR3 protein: CAWSRTGPPAGNTIYF. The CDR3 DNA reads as TGTGCCTGGAGTAGAACAGGCCCCCCGGCTGGAAACACCATATATTTT.

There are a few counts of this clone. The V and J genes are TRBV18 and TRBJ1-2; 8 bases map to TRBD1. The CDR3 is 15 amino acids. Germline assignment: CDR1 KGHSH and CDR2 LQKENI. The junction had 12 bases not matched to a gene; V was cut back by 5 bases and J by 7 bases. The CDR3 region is CASSKTGQETSGYTF. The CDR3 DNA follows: TGTGCCAGCTCAAAGACGGGACAGGAGACGAGTGGCTACACCTTC.

The CDR3 is CASSGTEVEAFF. CDR3 nucleotides: TGTGCCAGCAGTGGGACAGAAGTTGAAGCTTTCTTT. This chain joins TRBV28 and TRBJ1-1, with 7 bases lining up with TRBD1. V trimming: 5 bases; J trimming: 7 bases; junction bases outside the gene matches: 4. The CDR3 is 12 amino acids. CDR1 is MDHEN, CDR2 SYDVKM, per germline.

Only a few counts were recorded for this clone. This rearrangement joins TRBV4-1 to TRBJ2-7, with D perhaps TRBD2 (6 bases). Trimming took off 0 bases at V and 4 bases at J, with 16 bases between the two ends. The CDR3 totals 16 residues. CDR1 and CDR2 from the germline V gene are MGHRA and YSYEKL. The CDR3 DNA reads TGCGCCAGCAGCCAAGATGGGCGGGACGGATTATACGAGCAGTACTTC. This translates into CASSQDGRDGLYEQYF.

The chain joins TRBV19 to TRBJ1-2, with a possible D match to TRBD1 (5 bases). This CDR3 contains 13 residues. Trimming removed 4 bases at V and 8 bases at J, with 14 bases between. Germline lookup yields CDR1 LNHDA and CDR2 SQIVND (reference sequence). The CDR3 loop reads CASSNRDSQGYTF. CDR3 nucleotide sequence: TGTGCCAGTAGTAACCGGGACTCCCAAGGCTACACCTTC.

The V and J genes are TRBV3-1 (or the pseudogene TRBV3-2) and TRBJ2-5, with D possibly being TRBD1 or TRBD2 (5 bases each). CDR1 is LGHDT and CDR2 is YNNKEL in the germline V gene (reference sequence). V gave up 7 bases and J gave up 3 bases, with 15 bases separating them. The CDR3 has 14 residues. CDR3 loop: CASTQGGLKETQYF. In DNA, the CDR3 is TGTGCCAGCACCCAGGGCGGGCTCAAAGAGACCCAGTACTTC.

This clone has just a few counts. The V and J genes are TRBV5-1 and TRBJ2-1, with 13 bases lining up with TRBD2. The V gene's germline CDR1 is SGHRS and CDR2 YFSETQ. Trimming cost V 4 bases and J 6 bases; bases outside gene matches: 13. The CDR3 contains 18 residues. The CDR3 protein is CASSAPGLAGFNVNEQFF. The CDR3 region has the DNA TGCGCCAGCAGCGCCCCGGGACTAGCGGGATTCAATGTCAATGAGCAGTTCTTC.

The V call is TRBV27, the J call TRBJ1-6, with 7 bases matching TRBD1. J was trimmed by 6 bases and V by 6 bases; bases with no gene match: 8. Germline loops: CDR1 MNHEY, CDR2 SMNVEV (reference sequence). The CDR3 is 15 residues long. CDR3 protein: CASRGNRGLNSPLHF. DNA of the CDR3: TGTGCCAGCAGAGGGAACAGGGGCCTTAATTCACCCCTCCACTTT.

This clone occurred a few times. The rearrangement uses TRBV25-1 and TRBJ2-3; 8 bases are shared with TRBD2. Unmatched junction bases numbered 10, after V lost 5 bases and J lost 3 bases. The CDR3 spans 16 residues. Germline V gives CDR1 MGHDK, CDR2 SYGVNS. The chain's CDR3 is CASSPALGGGTDTQYF. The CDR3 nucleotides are TGTGCCAGCAGTCCCGCTTTGGGCGGGGGGACAGATACGCAGTATTTT.

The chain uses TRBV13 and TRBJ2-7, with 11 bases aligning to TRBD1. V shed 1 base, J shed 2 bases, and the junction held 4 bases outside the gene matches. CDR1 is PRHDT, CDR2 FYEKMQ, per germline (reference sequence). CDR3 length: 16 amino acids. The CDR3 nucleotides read TGTGCCAGCAGCTTAGTCGGACAGGGGGCGACCTACGAGCAGTACTTC. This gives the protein CASSLVGQGATYEQYF.

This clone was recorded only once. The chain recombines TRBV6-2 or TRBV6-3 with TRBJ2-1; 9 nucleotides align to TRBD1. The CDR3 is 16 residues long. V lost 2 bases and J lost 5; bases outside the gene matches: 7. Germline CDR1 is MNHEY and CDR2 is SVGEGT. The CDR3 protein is CASSYPRTGVNNEQFF. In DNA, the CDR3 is TGTGCCAGCAGTTACCCCCGGACAGGGGTGAACAATGAGCAGTTCTTC.

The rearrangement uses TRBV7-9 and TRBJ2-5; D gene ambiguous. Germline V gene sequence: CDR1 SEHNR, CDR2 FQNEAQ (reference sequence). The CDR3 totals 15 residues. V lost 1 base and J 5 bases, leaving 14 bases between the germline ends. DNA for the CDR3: TGTGCCAGCAGCTTAGGGTCCGAGGTTTTCGAGACCCAGTACTTC. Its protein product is CASSLGSEVFETQYF.

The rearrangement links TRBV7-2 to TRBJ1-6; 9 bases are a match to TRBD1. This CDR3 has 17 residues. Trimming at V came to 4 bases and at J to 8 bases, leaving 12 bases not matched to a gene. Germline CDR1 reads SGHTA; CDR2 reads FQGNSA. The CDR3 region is CASSSKGSWTGDSPLHF. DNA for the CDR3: TGTGCCAGCAGCTCAAAGGGGAGTTGGACAGGGGATTCACCCCTCCACTTT.

The CDR3: CATSDSLRGEKLFF. The CDR3 DNA sequence: TGTGCCACCAGTGATTCCCTCCGGGGTGAAAAACTGTTTTTT. This chain joins TRBV24-1 and TRBJ1-4; D is ambiguous. Germline values: CDR1 KGHDR, CDR2 SFDVKD. Trimming left V 2 bases short and J 7 bases short, with 10 bases between. The CDR3 sequence is 14 residues long.

DNA for the CDR3: TGTGCCAGTAGTAGCCTGGGACAGAACTATGGCTACACCTTC. This codes for CASSSLGQNYGYTF. The chain joins TRBV19 to TRBJ1-2; TRBD1 agrees at 7 bases. V lost 4 bases to trimming and J lost 2 bases; unmatched junction nucleotides: 4. CDR3 length: 14 amino acids. The germline gives CDR1 LNHDA, CDR2 SQIVND (reference sequence).

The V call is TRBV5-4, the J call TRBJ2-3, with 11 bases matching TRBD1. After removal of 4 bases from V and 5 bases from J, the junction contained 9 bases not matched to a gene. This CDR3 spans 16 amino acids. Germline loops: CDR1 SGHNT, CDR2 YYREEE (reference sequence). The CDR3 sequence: CASSLRTGGAGDTQYF. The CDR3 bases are TGTGCCAGCAGCCTTAGGACAGGGGGCGCAGGAGATACGCAGTATTTT.

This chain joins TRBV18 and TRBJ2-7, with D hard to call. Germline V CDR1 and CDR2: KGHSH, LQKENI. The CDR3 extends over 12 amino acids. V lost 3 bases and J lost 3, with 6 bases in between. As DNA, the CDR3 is TGTGCCAGCTCACCGCGAGGCTACGAGCAGTACTTC. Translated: CASSPRGYEQYF.